In this sample, the clone carrying this T cell receptor (beta chain) turned up a few times. The antigen remains undetermined. This sample stems from a study of response to subunit inactivated influenza vaccine. Whole-study findings and limits: The authors put forward the suggestion that each seasonal influenza vaccination may bring in only a limited number of new T cells.

TCRdb independently ran MiXCR on the RT-PCR reads; one entry per CDR3 protein. The table lists 500,000 to 600,000 distinct CDR3 sequences, about 11% of them singletons. Source: PBMCs from blood, taken on the day of vaccination. This receptor was identified in a man aged 50-59 years who received an inactivated influenza vaccine.

The CDR3 DNA sequence: TGTGCCAGCAGCTCCCGTAGCGGGGGAAAGGCCTACAATGAGCAGTTCTTC. The encoded protein is CASSSRSGGKAYNEQFF. This chain joins TRBV12-3 or TRBV12-4 and TRBJ2-1; 9 bases are shared with TRBD2. Trimming removed 6 bases from V and 2 bases from J; junction bases left unmatched: 11. The CDR3 has 17 residues.